This TCR beta chain appears in the sequencing data of a study of CD8+ T cells in alopecia areata. About the study: The percentage of affected scalp area served as the score of severity for treated patients.

Treatment noted: oral pan-JAK inhibitor, 5-10 mg twice daily. As to this clone: The antigen remains undetermined.

Study-wide findings and caveats: Especially in alopecia totalis/universalis, lesional scalp showed greater clonality than normal scalp did.

This CDR3 comprises 13 residues. V was pared by 4 bases and J by 7 bases, with 11 bases between. Germline V lookup: CDR1 SGHTA, CDR2 FQGNSA. Isolated RNA was reverse transcribed into cDNA used as the sequencing template. Profiled with immunoSEQ multiplex PCR; TCRdb holds only in-frame clones, not every one. The sample records roughly 230,000 clones, about 40% being singletons. The V call is TRBV7-2, the J call TRBJ2-1; D unresolved. The source was CD4+ T cells sorted from blood, collected at roughly week 36, from a patient treated with tofacitinib. The sequence derives from a human donor with alopecia areata. CDR3 sequence (DNA): TGTGCCAGCAGCTCCGCCCGGGCGAATGAGCAGTTCTTC. It yields the protein CASSSARANEQFF. The entire variable domain, with the rest obtained from reference TRBV7-2 and TRBJ2-1, is as follows: GAGVSQSPSNKVTEKGKDVELRCDPISGHTALYWYRQSLGQGLEFLIYFQGNSAPDKSGLPSDRFSAERTGGSVSTLTIQRTQQEDSAVYLCASSSARANEQFFGPGTRLTVL.